This T cell receptor (beta chain) was sequenced for a study of shared clonotypes between healthy human individuals. This clone has just a few counts. The germline gives CDR1 SGHRS, CDR2 YFSETQ. This CDR3 comprises 15 residues. Trimming cost V 2 bases and J 0 bases; bases outside gene matches: 2. Clones were read by immunoSEQ multiplex PCR, and TCRdb kept only the in-frame ones, dropping some. The sample includes millions of clones, about 95% seen only once; the top ten take around 1.1%. Naive CD8 cells comprised CD45RO-negative, CCR7-positively selected cells, excluding terminally differentiated effector memory CD45RA+ cells.

The chain joins TRBV5-1 to TRBJ1-5; 7 positions match TRBD1. Sequencing was done on a sample of naive CD8+ T cells sorted from blood. This clonotype was sampled from a man aged 18 to 29 in good health. The CDR3 coding sequence is TGCGCCAGCAGCTTCCAGGGGGATAGCAATCAGCCCCAGCATTTT. This translates into CASSFQGDSNQPQHF.